The present TCR beta chain was sequenced within a study of T cells in Graves' hyperthyroidism and ophthalmopathy. The CDR3 loop spans 12 amino acids. V lost 7 bases to trimming and J lost 5 bases, with 15 bases between them. Per the germline V gene, CDR1 is SQVTM and CDR2 is ANQGSEA. TCR beta CDR3 sequences were amplified from RNA transcripts. First-round RT-PCR of the TCR CDR3 relied on the HTBI primer set. TCRdb ran MiXCR on the multiplex PCR reads and lists one entry per CDR3 protein. In the table there are hundreds of thousands of distinct CDR3 sequences, 40% to 55% of which are singletons. Remarks on this clonotype: A much more abundant neighbour one base away suggests this may be a read error.

The source material was peripheral blood or thyroid tissue (not recorded which). The TCR originated in an adult man with Graves' disease, either hyperthyroidism or ophthalmopathy (not recorded which). The chain couples TRBV29-1 to TRBJ2-7; D is unresolved. The CDR3 DNA is TGCAGCGCCGCCGTCGGTCACCACGAGCAGTACTTC. This codes for CSAAVGHHEQYF.